This T cell receptor beta chain is from a study of tumor-infiltrating lymphocytes in primary liver carcinoma. This CDR3 region has 12 residues. Germline values: CDR1 SQVTM, CDR2 ANQGSEA. Constant-region priming of 500 ng total RNA yielded TCR beta cDNA. ARM-PCR was slightly modified, and three nested multiplex PCR rounds with it gave rise to the TCR beta libraries. A C-beta reverse primer and TRBV1-TRBV30 forward primers served in each of the first two PCR rounds, at 9 to 11 cycles apiece. TCRdb reprocessed the multiplex PCR reads via MiXCR and lists one record per CDR3 protein. The sample lists about 110,000 distinct CDR3 sequences; 55% to 75% were seen once. About this clonotype: This may come from a read error, since a much larger clone is one base off.

From unsorted bulk tissue weighing roughly 17-31 mg, DNA and RNA were co-extracted. This chain links TRBV29-1 with TRBJ1-1; D is unclear. The sequence came from a woman aged 55-69 years with primary liver carcinoma and hepatitis B virus infection. Sequenced: liver tumor tissue from sampling region 1. Subset: tumor region T1, superior pole. The CDR3 bases are TGCAACGTTCAAAAGGGCGGGAAACAAGCTTTCTTT. Its translation is CNVQKGGKQAFF.